The 14 T cell receptor beta chains below all came from one sample that was sequenced in a study of shared clonotypes between healthy human individuals. Assay used: immunoSEQ multiplex PCR; TCRdb lists only in-frame clones, some missing. Here the sample spans 1,100,000 or so clones, approximately 80% being singletons. Source material: memory CD4+ T cells from PBMCs. Subset reported: CD45RA-negative fraction. These receptors were obtained from a man aged 18 to 30 in good health. Some clones in this sample may be carry-over from other donors' samples.

The chain is built from TRBV28 and TRBJ1-3, with a possible D match to TRBD1 (6 bases). Deletions cut 4 bases from V and 0 bases from J, with 13 bases between. From germline, CDR1 is MDHEN and CDR2 SYDVKM. The CDR3 has 16 amino acids. As DNA, the CDR3 is TGTGCCAGCAGTTCAACCGGACAGATCTCTGGAAACACCATATATTTT. Amino acid sequence: CASSSTGQISGNTIYF.

This clone has only a few counts. The chain links TRBV14 to TRBJ2-1; 7 bases agree with TRBD2. The germline V gene has CDR1 SGHDN and CDR2 FVKESK. V was clipped by 1 base and J by 5 bases; unmatched bases: 8. This CDR3 is built from 16 residues. In DNA form, the CDR3 reads TGTGCCAGCAGCCAAGCGCGGGGGTTGAGACACAATGAGCAGTTCTTC. Translated: CASSQARGLRHNEQFF. Filled out from reference TRBV14 and TRBJ2-1, the complete variable domain reads EAGVTQFPSHSVIEKGQTVTLRCDPISGHDNLYWYRRVMGKEIKFLLHFVKESKQDESGMPNNRFLAERTGGTYSTLKVQPAELEDSGVYFCASSQARGLRHNEQFFGPGTRLTVL.

J is TRBJ1-1 and V is TRBV6-5; the D is unclear. Trimming took off 2 bases at V and 2 bases at J, with 6 bases between the two ends. The CDR3 covers 13 residues. Germline CDR1 MNHEY, CDR2 SVGAGI. The CDR3 protein is CASSYDGNTEAFF. CDR3 nucleotides: TGTGCCAGCAGTTACGACGGTAACACTGAAGCTTTCTTT.

This clone was counted at least ten times. The genes are TRBV2 and TRBJ1-2; no reliable D call. The germline V gene has CDR1 SNHLY and CDR2 FYNNEI. Trimming stripped 7 bases from V and 6 bases from J, with 18 bases between. The length of the CDR3 is 14 residues. The CDR3 DNA follows: TGTGCCAGCAAATGGGGTCAGGCTTCGGATGGCTACACCTTC. Translating gives CASKWGQASDGYTF.

The rearrangement links TRBV10-3 to TRBJ2-1; possible D gene TRBD2, 6 bases. CDR1 is ENHRY and CDR2 is SYGVKD in the germline V gene. Trimming shortened V by 7 bases and J by 1 base, and 8 bases separated the two germline ends. This CDR3 contains 13 residues. As DNA, the CDR3 is TGTGCCATCACTGGGGGGTCCTACAATGAGCAGTTCTTC. Translating it yields CAITGGSYNEQFF.

The chain has TRBV5-4 and TRBJ2-3, with TRBD2 matching 7 bases. Trimming removed 6 bases from V and 6 bases from J; junction bases left unmatched: 10. CDR1 is SGHNT, CDR2 YYREEE, per germline (reference sequence). The CDR3 extends over 14 amino acids. The CDR3 nucleotides are TGTGCCAGCACTTCTCGCGGGGGTCCCGATACGCAGTATTTT. Its translation is CASTSRGGPDTQYF.

This clone turned up a few times. The J gene is TRBJ1-1, the V gene TRBV5-6; D is unresolved. Germline assignment: CDR1 SGHDT and CDR2 YYEEEE. The CDR3 has 15 residues. Trimming took off 4 bases at V and 1 base at J, with 14 bases between the two ends. The CDR3 protein is CASSPGWERNTEAFF. The CDR3 nucleotides read TGTGCCAGCAGCCCCGGCTGGGAGCGGAACACTGAAGCTTTCTTT.

The chain has TRBV5-1 and TRBJ1-1; D is perhaps TRBD1 (5 bases). Trimming left V 3 bases short and J 4 bases short, with 19 bases between. CDR3 length: 16 amino acids. Germline assignment: CDR1 SGHRS and CDR2 YFSETQ. The CDR3 DNA reads as TGCGCCAGCAGCTCGGATACCCGGCGGGGGGGCACTGAAGCTTTCTTT. Translation: CASSSDTRRGGTEAFF.

This sequence joins TRBV9 and TRBJ2-7; 14 nucleotides match TRBD2. J lost 4 bases, V lost 4 bases, and 7 bases had no gene match. The germline V gene has CDR1 SGDLS and CDR2 YYNGEE. The CDR3 sequence is 16 residues long. CDR3 amino acids: CASSLSGTSGSYEQYF. CDR3 DNA sequence: TGTGCCAGCAGCCTATCCGGGACTAGCGGGAGTTACGAGCAGTACTTC.

This chain uses TRBV4-2 with TRBJ2-2; 7 bases align to TRBD2. There are 16 residues in the CDR3. The germline V gene has CDR1 LGHNA and CDR2 YNFKEQ. Trimming took 0 bases from V and 3 from J; bases not matched to a gene: 4. CDR3: CASSQERLAYTGELFF. The CDR3 DNA sequence: TGTGCCAGCAGCCAAGAAAGACTAGCCTACACCGGGGAGCTGTTTTTT.

V gene TRBV5-1 combines with J gene TRBJ2-5; D is tentatively TRBD1 or TRBD2 (7 bases each). CDR3 length: 14 residues. Germline V CDR1 and CDR2: SGHRS, YFSETQ. The V end lost 4 bases, the J end lost 4 bases, and 14 bases lay between the germline ends. CDR3 sequence reads: CASSQGGGLETQYF. The CDR3 DNA reads as TGCGCCAGCAGCCAGGGAGGGGGCTTAGAGACCCAGTACTTC.

This clone was observed a single time. The junction differs from germline at one of its ends, possibly a read error. The chain joins TRBV5-8 to TRBJ2-7; 7 positions match TRBD1. Germline V lookup: CDR1 SGHTS, CDR2 YDEGEE. CDR3 size: 14 residues. CDR3 DNA sequence: TGTGCCAGCAGAGACAGACAGGGCTCCCACGAGCAGTACTTC. It yields the protein CASRDRQGSHEQYF. The full variable domain, its missing parts supplied by reference TRBV5-8 and TRBJ2-7, is EAGVTQSPTHLIKTRGQQATLRCSPISGHTSVYWYQQALGLGLQFLLWYDEGEERNRGNFPPRFSGRQFPNYSSELNVNALELEDSALYLCASRDRQGSHEQYFGPGTRLTVT.

The table lists this clone with a few counts. This chain uses TRBV27 with TRBJ2-7; D unclear. From germline, CDR1 is MNHEY and CDR2 SMNVEV (reference sequence). V was clipped by 3 bases and J by 2 bases, with 11 bases between them. The CDR3 consists of 14 residues. CDR3 in DNA: TGTGCCAGCAGTTTCAACGGTTTTACCTACGAGCAGTACTTC. The encoded protein is CASSFNGFTYEQYF.

The rearrangement joins TRBV5-1 to TRBJ2-1; D might be TRBD2 (6 bases). V lost 4 bases to trimming and J lost 8 bases, with 22 bases between them. Germline CDR1 and CDR2: SGHRS and YFSETQ. CDR3 length: 16 amino acids. In DNA, the CDR3 is TGCGCCAGCAGCCCGCCACATCCAGGAGGGACGCATGAGCAGTTCTTC. Protein sequence: CASSPPHPGGTHEQFF.